These T cell receptor beta chains were read from a single sample in a study of siplizumab effects on memory and regulatory T cells. Only in-frame clones appear in the TCRdb table, and some are missing; sequencing was by immunoSEQ multiplex PCR. This sample has about 72,000 clones, with around 90% found just once. Sequencing was carried out using CD8+ T cells sorted from blood. The receptors originated from a human donor in good health. The conserved cysteine and the conserved F or W are not part of the CDR3 here. D genes are given only for firm matches.

j_call | d_call | v_call | cdr3_aa
TRBJ1-1 | . | TRBV27 | ASSPQGRATEAF
TRBJ1-1 | . | TRBV4-1 | ASSFTEAF
TRBJ1-1 | . | TRBV5-6 | ASSLEMNTEAF
TRBJ2-7 | TRBD2 | TRBV7-9 | ASSLGGGNEQY
TRBJ1-1 | . | TRBV5-4 | ASSLAVNTEAF
TRBJ2-7 | TRBD2 | TRBV6-5 | ASSYSIAGGTYEQY
TRBJ1-5 | . | TRBV19 | ASSWDFGNQPQH
TRBJ2-6 | . | TRBV10-3 | AISESWDQRGGANVLT
TRBJ2-1 | TRBD1 | TRBV19 | ASSPTGGRGYNEQF
TRBJ1-2 | . | TRBV5-1 | ASSLWGNYGYT
TRBJ2-1 | TRBD2 | TRBV6-5 | ASSSASGVYNEQF